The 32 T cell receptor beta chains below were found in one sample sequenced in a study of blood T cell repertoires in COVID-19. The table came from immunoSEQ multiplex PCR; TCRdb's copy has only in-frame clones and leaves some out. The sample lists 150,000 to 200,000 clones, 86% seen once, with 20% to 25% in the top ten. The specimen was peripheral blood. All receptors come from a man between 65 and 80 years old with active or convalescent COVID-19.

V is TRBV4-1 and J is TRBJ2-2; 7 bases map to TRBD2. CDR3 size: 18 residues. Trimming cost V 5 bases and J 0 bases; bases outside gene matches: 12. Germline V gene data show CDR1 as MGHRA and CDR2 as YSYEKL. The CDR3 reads CASSFGGAGETNTGELFF. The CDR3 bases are TGCGCCAGCAGCTTCGGAGGGGCGGGGGAAACGAACACCGGGGAGCTGTTTTTT.

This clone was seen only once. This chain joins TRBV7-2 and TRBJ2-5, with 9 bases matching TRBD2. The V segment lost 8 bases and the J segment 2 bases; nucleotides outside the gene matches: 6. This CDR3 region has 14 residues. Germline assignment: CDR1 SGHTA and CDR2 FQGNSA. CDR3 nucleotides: TGTGCCAGCGCCCTAGCGGGGACACAAGAGACCCAGTACTTC. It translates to CASALAGTQETQYF.

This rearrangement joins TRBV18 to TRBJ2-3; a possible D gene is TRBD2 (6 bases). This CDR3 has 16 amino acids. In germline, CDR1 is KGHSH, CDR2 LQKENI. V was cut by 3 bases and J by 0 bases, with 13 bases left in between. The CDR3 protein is CASSPRGLTSTDTQYF. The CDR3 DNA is TGTGCCAGCTCACCCCGGGGACTCACTAGCACAGATACGCAGTATTTT.

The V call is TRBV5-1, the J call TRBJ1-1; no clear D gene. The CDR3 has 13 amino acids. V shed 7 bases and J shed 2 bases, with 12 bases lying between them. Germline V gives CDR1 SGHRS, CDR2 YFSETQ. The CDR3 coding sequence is TGCGCCAGCGGAGATGCGATAAACACTGAAGCTTTCTTT. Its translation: CASGDAINTEAFF.

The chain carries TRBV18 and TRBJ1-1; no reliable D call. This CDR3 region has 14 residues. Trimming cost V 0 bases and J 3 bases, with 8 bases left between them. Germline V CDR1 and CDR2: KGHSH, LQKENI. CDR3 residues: CASSPPPSDTEAFF. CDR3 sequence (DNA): TGTGCCAGCTCACCACCCCCTTCGGACACTGAAGCTTTCTTT. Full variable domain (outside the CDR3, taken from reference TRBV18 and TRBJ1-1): NAGVMQNPRHLVRRRGQEARLRCSPMKGHSHVYWYRQLPEEGLKFMVYLQKENIIDESGMPKERFSAEFPKEGPSILRIQQVVRGDSAAYFCASSPPPSDTEAFFGQGTRLTVV.

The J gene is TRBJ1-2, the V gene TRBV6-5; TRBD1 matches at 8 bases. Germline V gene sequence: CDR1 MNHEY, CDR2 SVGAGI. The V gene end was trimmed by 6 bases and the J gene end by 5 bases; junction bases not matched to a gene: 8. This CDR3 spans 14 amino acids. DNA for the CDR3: TGTGCCAGCAGCGATCAGGGGGCTGGGTATGGCTACACCTTC. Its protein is CASSDQGAGYGYTF.

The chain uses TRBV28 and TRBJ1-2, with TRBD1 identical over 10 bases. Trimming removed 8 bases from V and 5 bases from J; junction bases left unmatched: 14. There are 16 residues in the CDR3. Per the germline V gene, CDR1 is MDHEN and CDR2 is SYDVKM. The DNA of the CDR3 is TGTGCCAGCGACCGTTTCCGGGACAGGGGAATATATGGCTACACCTTC. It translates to CASDRFRDRGIYGYTF.

The CDR3 DNA reads TGTGCCAGCAGTTATGGCAAGGGAACAGGGCAATACTACGAGCAGTACTTC. This encodes CASSYGKGTGQYYEQYF. The rearrangement links TRBV6-2 or TRBV6-3 to TRBJ2-7; tentative D call: TRBD1 (6 bases). This CDR3 region has 17 residues. Germline values: CDR1 MNHEY, CDR2 SVGEGT. The V end lost 3 bases, the J end lost 3 bases, and 21 bases lay between the germline ends.

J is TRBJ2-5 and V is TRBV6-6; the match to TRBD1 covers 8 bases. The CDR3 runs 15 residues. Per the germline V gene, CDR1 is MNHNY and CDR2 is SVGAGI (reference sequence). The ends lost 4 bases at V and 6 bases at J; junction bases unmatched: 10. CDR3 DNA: TGTGCCAGCAGTTTGCCAGGGGGCCCGGGAAAGACCCAGTACTTC. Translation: CASSLPGGPGKTQYF.

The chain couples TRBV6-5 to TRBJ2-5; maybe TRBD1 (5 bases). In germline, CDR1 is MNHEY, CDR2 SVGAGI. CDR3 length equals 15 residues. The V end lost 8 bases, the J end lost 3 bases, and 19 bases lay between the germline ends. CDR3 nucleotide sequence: TGTGCCAGCGGGGCAGGGTTGGGCGTGAAAGAGACCCAGTACTTC. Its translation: CASGAGLGVKETQYF.

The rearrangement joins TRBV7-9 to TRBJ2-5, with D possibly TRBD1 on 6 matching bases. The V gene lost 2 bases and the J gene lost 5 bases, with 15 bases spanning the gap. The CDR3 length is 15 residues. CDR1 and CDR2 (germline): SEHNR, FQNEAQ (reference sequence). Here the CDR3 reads CASSLSGQFKETQYF. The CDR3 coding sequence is TGTGCCAGCAGCTTATCCGGACAGTTTAAGGAGACCCAGTACTTC.

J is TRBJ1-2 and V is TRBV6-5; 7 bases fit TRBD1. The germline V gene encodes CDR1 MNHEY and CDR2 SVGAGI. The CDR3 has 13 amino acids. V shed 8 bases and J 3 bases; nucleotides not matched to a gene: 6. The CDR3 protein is CASSGGIDYGYTF. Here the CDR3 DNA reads TGTGCCAGCTCAGGGGGGATAGACTATGGCTACACCTTC.

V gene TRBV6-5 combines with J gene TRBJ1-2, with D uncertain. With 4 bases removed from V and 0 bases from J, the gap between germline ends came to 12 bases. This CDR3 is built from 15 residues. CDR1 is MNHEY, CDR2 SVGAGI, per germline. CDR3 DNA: TGTGCCAGCAGTTCGGACCGGACTGCTAACTATGGCTACACCTTC. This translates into CASSSDRTANYGYTF.

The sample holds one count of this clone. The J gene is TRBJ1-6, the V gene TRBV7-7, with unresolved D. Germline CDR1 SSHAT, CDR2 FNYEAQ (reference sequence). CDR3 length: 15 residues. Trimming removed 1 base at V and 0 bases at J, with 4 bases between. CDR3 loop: CASSLDNSYNSPLHF. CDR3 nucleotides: TGTGCCAGCAGCTTAGACAACTCCTATAATTCACCCCTCCACTTT.

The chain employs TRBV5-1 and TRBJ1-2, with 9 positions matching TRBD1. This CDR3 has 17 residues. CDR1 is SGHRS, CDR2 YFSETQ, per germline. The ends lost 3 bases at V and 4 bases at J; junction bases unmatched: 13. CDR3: CASSSGDRVGRGYGYTF. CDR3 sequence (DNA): TGCGCCAGCAGCTCGGGGGACAGGGTAGGAAGAGGCTATGGCTACACCTTC.

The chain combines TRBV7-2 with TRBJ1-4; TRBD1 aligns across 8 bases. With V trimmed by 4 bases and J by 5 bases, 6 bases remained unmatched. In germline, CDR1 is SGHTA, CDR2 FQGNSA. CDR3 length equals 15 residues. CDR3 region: CASSSQGVLNEKLFF. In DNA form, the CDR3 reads TGTGCCAGCAGCTCACAGGGGGTCCTAAATGAAAAACTGTTTTTT.

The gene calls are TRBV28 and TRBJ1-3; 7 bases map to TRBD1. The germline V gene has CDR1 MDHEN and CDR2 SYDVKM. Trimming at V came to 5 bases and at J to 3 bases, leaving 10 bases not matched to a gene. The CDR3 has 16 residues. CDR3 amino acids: CASSPQGVRDGNTIYF. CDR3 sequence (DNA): TGTGCCAGCAGTCCCCAGGGGGTAAGAGATGGAAACACCATATATTTT. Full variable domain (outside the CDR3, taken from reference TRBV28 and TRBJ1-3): DVKVTQSSRYLVKRTGEKVFLECVQDMDHENMFWYRQDPGLGLRLIYFSYDVKMKEKGDIPEGYSVSREKKERFSLILESASTNQTSMYLCASSPQGVRDGNTIYFGEGSWLTVV.

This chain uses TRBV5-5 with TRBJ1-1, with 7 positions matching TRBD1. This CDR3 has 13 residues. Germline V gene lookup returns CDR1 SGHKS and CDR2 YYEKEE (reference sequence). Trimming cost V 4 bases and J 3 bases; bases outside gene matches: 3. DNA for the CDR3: TGTGCCAGCAGCGAGCAGGGGGACACTGAAGCTTTCTTT. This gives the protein CASSEQGDTEAFF.

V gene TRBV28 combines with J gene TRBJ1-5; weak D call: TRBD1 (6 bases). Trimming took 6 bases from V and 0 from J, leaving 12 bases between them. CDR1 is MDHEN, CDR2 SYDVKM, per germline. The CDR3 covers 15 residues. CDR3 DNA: TGTGCCAGCAGGGAAACAGGGTATAGCAATCAGCCCCAGCATTTT. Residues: CASRETGYSNQPQHF.

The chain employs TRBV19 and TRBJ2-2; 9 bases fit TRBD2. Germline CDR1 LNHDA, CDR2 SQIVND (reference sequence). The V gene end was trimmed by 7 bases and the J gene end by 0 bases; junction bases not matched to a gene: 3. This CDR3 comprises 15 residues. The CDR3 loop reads CASTRTSANTGELFF. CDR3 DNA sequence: TGTGCCAGTACCCGGACTAGCGCGAACACCGGGGAGCTGTTTTTT.

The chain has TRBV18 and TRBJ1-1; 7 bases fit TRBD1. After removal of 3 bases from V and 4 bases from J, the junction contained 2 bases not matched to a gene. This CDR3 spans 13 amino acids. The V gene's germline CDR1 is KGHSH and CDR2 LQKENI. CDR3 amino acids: CASSPRDSTEAFF. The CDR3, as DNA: TGTGCCAGCTCACCCCGGGACAGCACTGAAGCTTTCTTT.

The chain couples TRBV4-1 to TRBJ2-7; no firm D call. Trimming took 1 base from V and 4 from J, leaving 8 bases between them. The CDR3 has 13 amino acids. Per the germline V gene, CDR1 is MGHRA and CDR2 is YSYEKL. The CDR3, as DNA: TGCGCCAGCAGCCAAGTCTCTAGGTACGAGCAGTACTTC. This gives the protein CASSQVSRYEQYF.

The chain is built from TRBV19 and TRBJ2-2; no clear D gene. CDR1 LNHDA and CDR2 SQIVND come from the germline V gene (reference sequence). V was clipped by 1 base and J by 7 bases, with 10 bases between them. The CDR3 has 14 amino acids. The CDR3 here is CASSIAQEHGELFF. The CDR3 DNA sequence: TGTGCCAGTAGTATAGCCCAGGAACACGGGGAGCTGTTTTTT. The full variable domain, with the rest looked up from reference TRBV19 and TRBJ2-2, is DGGITQSPKYLFRKEGQNVTLSCEQNLNHDAMYWYRQDPGQGLRLIYYSQIVNDFQKGDIAEGYSVSREKKESFPLTVTSAQKNPTAFYLCASSIAQEHGELFFGEGSRLTVL.

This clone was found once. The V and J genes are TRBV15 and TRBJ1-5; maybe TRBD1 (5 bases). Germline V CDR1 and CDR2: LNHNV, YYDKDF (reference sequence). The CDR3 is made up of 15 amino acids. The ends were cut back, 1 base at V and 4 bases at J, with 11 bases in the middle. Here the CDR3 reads CATSRVVGGNQPQHF. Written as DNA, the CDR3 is TGTGCCACCAGCAGAGTTGTCGGGGGGAATCAGCCCCAGCATTTT.

The CDR3 protein is CASSVDRGGKDTQYF. The CDR3 nucleotides are TGTGCCAGCAGCGTAGATAGGGGGGGCAAAGATACGCAGTATTTT. The chain employs TRBV9 and TRBJ2-3; weak D call: TRBD2 (7 bases). The CDR3 loop spans 15 amino acids. Germline V gene lookup returns CDR1 SGDLS and CDR2 YYNGEE. The V gene lost 0 bases and the J gene lost 5 bases, with 13 bases spanning the gap.

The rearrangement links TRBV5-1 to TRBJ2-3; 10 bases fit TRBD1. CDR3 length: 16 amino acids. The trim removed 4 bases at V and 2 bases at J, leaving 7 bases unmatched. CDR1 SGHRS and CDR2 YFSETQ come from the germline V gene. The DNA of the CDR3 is TGCGCCAGCAGCCCCGGACAGGGGGGAAACACAGATACGCAGTATTTT. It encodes CASSPGQGGNTDTQYF.

The CDR3: CASNKAGTSYNEQFF. The CDR3 DNA sequence: TGTGCCAGTAACAAAGCGGGAACATCCTACAATGAGCAGTTCTTC. The rearrangement joins TRBV19 to TRBJ2-1, with TRBD2 matching 7 bases. Unmatched junction bases numbered 7, after V lost 7 bases and J lost 1 base. CDR1 and CDR2 (germline): LNHDA, SQIVND (reference sequence). The CDR3 is made up of 15 amino acids.

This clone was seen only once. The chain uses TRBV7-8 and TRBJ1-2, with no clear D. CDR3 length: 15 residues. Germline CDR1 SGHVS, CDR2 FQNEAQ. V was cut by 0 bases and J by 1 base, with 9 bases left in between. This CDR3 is CASSLAVGVNYGYTF. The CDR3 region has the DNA TGTGCCAGCAGCTTAGCCGTCGGGGTTAACTATGGCTACACCTTC.

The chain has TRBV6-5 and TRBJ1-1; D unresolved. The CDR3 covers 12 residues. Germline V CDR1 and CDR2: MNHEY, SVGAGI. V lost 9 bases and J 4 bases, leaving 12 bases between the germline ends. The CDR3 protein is CASSRTSTEAFF. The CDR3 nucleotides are TGTGCCAGTTCCCGGACTAGCACTGAAGCTTTCTTT.

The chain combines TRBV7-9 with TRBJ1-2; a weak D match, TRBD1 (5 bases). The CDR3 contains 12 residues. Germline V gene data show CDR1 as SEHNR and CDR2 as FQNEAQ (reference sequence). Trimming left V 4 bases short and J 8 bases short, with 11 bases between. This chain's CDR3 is CASSSTGDGYTF. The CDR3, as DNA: TGTGCCAGCAGCTCCACAGGTGACGGCTACACCTTC.

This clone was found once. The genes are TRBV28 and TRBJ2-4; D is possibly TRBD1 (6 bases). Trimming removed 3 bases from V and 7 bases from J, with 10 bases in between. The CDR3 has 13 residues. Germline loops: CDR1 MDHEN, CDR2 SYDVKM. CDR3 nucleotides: TGTGCCAGCAGTTTGATAGGGGGTAACATTCAGTACTTC. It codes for CASSLIGGNIQYF.

CDR3 in amino acids: CASSKGLRNYNEQFF. The CDR3 region has the DNA TGTGCCAGCAGTAAGGGACTCCGGAACTACAATGAGCAGTTCTTC. V gene TRBV6-5 combines with J gene TRBJ2-1, with D possibly TRBD2 on 6 matching bases. The V gene's germline CDR1 is MNHEY and CDR2 SVGAGI. The V end lost 5 bases, the J end lost 3 bases, and 14 bases lay between the germline ends. The CDR3 sequence is 15 residues long.